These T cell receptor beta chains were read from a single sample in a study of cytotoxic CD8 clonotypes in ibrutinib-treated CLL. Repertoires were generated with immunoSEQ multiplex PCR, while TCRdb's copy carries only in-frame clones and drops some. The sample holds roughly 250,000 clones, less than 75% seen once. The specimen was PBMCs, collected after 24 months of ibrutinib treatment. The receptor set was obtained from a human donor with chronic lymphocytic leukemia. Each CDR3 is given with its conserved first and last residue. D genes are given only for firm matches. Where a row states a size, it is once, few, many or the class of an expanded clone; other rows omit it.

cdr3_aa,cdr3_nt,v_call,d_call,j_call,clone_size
CASSPTSGPYEQYF,TGTGCCAGTAGCCCGACTAGCGGCCCCTACGAGCAGTACTTC,TRBV19,TRBD2,TRBJ2-7,-
CASKGLGGADTQYF,TGTGCCAGCAAGGGACTAGGTGGGGCAGATACGCAGTATTTT,TRBV6-6,TRBD2,TRBJ2-3,few
CSVEDGGSHEQYF,TGCAGCGTGGAGGATGGTGGGAGTCACGAGCAGTACTTC,TRBV29-1,-,TRBJ2-7,-
CASSLFAGNTIYF,TGCGCCAGCAGCTTGTTCGCTGGAAACACCATATATTTT,TRBV5-1,-,TRBJ1-3,-
CASNLGGNEQYF,TGTGCCAGCAACCTCGGAGGGAACGAGCAGTACTTC,TRBV5-5,-,TRBJ2-7,few
CASSPSGRMSGAPYNEQFF,TGTGCCAGCAGCCCTTCGGGGCGTATGTCGGGGGCCCCCTACAATGAGCAGTTCTTC,TRBV7-9,-,TRBJ2-1,-
CASSEGGVTQYF,TGTGCCAGCAGTGAAGGGGGCGTGACCCAGTACTTC,TRBV2,-,TRBJ2-5,-
CASSVGPLAGVVFF,TGTGCCAGCAGCGTAGGTCCCCTAGCGGGAGTGGTGTTTTTT,TRBV9,TRBD2,TRBJ2-2,-
CASEEGSSVGNEQFF,TGCGCCAGCGAAGAGGGGAGTAGCGTGGGCAATGAGCAGTTCTTC,TRBV5-1,-,TRBJ2-1,few
CASSPSETQYF,TGTGCCAGCAGCCCAAGTGAGACCCAGTACTTC,TRBV7-9,-,TRBJ2-5,once
CASSYLQGRDGYTF,TGTGCCAGCAGTTATCTTCAGGGGCGAGATGGCTACACCTTC,TRBV6-5,-,TRBJ1-2,-
CASRPDILSYNEQFF,TGTGCCAGCAGGCCGGACATACTCTCCTACAATGAGCAGTTCTTC,TRBV7-6,-,TRBJ2-1,-
CASSYSMGTHNEQFF,TGTGCCAGCAGTTACTCGATGGGGACCCACAATGAGCAGTTCTTC,TRBV6-5,-,TRBJ2-1,-
CASSLSGSPGTDTQYF,TGTGCCAGCAGCTTATCCGGGAGCCCAGGCACAGATACGCAGTATTTT,TRBV7-9,-,TRBJ2-3,-
CASSITTGGRGYTF,TGTGCCAGCAGCATTACGACAGGGGGCCGTGGCTACACCTTC,TRBV13,TRBD1,TRBJ1-2,few
CAWGRDNEQFF,TGTGCCTGGGGGCGAGACAATGAGCAGTTCTTC,TRBV30,-,TRBJ2-1,-
CASSTLTGHYEQYF,TGTGCCAGTAGTACCCTGACAGGGCACTACGAGCAGTACTTC,TRBV19,TRBD1,TRBJ2-7,-
CASSYETGGFTDTQYF,TGTGCCAGCAGTTACGAGACAGGGGGCTTCACAGATACGCAGTATTTT,TRBV6-5,TRBD1,TRBJ2-3,-
CASSESSSGNTIYF,TGTGCCAGCAGCGAGTCCTCCTCTGGAAACACCATATATTTT,TRBV9,-,TRBJ1-3,once
CASSLGTPTGELFF,TGTGCCAGCAGTCTCGGGACACCTACCGGGGAGCTGTTTTTT,TRBV6-5,-,TRBJ2-2,few
CASIGQRRQNTEAFF,TGTGCCAGTATTGGCCAACGGCGGCAGAACACTGAAGCTTTCTTT,TRBV19,-,TRBJ1-1,-
CATSRGRSNQPQHF,TGTGCCACCAGCAGAGGGCGTAGCAATCAGCCCCAGCATTTT,TRBV15,-,TRBJ1-5,-
CSGRHRGTETQYF,TGCAGCGGGCGTCACAGGGGGACGGAGACCCAGTACTTC,TRBV29-1,TRBD1,TRBJ2-5,-
CSSRGAGEKLFF,TGCAGCTCCAGGGGGGCTGGAGAAAAACTGTTTTTT,TRBV29-1,TRBD1,TRBJ1-4,-
CATTGGQGMSDTQYF,TGTGCCACCACGGGGGGACAGGGGATGTCAGATACGCAGTATTTT,TRBV2,TRBD1,TRBJ2-3,once
CAWSIHTRALSSYNEQFF,TGTGCCTGGAGTATCCACACCAGGGCCCTGAGCTCCTACAATGAGCAGTTCTTC,TRBV30,-,TRBJ2-1,-